What follows are 31 T cell receptor beta chains derived from one specimen sequenced in a study of shared clonotypes between healthy human individuals. Method: immunoSEQ multiplex PCR; TCRdb's copy keeps in-frame clones and lacks some. The data hold over 2,000,000 clones, with about 93% observed a single time. Naive-designated CD8 cells lacked CD45RO, were positively enriched for CCR7, and omitted terminally differentiated effector memory CD45RA+ cells. The sequenced sample was naive CD8+ T cells from PBMCs. The receptor source for this set is a man younger than 35 in good health. Some clones in this sample may be carry-over from other donors' samples.

CDR3 nucleotide sequence: TGTGCCAGCAGCTTACGAGGGGAAGACGAGCAGTACTTC. Residues: CASSLRGEDEQYF. The chain uses TRBV7-9 and TRBJ2-7; possibly TRBD1 or TRBD2 for D (5 bases each). The CDR3 is made up of 13 amino acids. In germline, CDR1 is SEHNR, CDR2 FQNEAQ (reference sequence). Deletions cut 2 bases from V and 5 bases from J, with 10 bases between.

About this clone: In the same sample, other DNA sequences code for this CDR3. The chain employs TRBV9 and TRBJ2-1, with 9 bases that match TRBD2. CDR1 and CDR2 from the germline V gene are SGDLS and YYNGEE. The trim removed 2 bases at V and 5 bases at J, leaving 5 bases unmatched. This CDR3 is built from 15 residues. The CDR3 spells CASSVGGRADNEQFF. In nucleotides, the CDR3 is TGTGCCAGCAGCGTGGGCGGGAGGGCCGACAATGAGCAGTTCTTC.

This chain joins TRBV5-4 and TRBJ2-7; TRBD2 aligns across 13 bases. Germline V gene sequence: CDR1 SGHNT, CDR2 YYREEE (reference sequence). After removal of 2 bases from V and 2 bases from J, the junction contained 4 bases not matched to a gene. The CDR3 runs 16 residues. The CDR3 protein is CASSFGTSGTTYEQYF. The CDR3 bases are TGTGCCAGCAGCTTCGGGACTAGCGGGACCACCTACGAGCAGTACTTC.

This clone was detected once. J is TRBJ2-1 and V is TRBV7-9; 12 bases are a match to TRBD2. Unmatched junction bases numbered 6, after V lost 2 bases and J lost 7 bases. Per germline, CDR1 SEHNR and CDR2 FQNEAQ (reference sequence). The CDR3 is made up of 16 amino acids. CDR3 loop: CASSLPTSGSTNEQFF. The DNA for the CDR3 is TGTGCCAGCAGCTTACCGACTAGCGGGAGCACGAATGAGCAGTTCTTC.

The V and J genes are TRBV7-9 and TRBJ2-1; tentatively, D is TRBD1 (6 bases). The CDR3 sequence is 16 residues long. V lost 1 base and J 4 bases, leaving 14 bases between the germline ends. Per germline, CDR1 SEHNR and CDR2 FQNEAQ (reference sequence). The CDR3 DNA reads as TGTGCCAGCAGCTTAGGACCTACGGACAGATACAATGAGCAGTTCTTC. Its translation is CASSLGPTDRYNEQFF. Full variable domain (remainder filled in from reference TRBV7-9 and TRBJ2-1): DTGVSQNPRHKITKRGQNVTFRCDPISEHNRLYWYRQTLGQGPEFLTYFQNEAQLEKSRLLSDRFSAERPKGSFSTLEIQRTEQGDSAMYLCASSLGPTDRYNEQFFGPGTRLTVL.

The chain has TRBV5-5 and TRBJ1-4; possibly TRBD1 for D (5 bases). The germline V gene encodes CDR1 SGHKS and CDR2 YYEKEE (reference sequence). The CDR3 is 15 residues long. V dropped 4 bases and J dropped 8 bases, with 18 bases sitting between them. Here the CDR3 DNA reads TGTGCCAGCAGCAGGACACTTGGCGATGGGGAAAAACTGTTTTTT. Amino acids: CASSRTLGDGEKLFF.

The V call is TRBV7-8, the J call TRBJ1-5; possible D gene TRBD1, 5 bases. The CDR3 is made up of 14 amino acids. Germline V lookup: CDR1 SGHVS, CDR2 FQNEAQ. V was shortened by 4 bases and J by 2 bases, with 9 bases between the two germline ends. The CDR3 DNA follows: TGTGCCAGCAGCTCCGCGGGGGGCAATCAGCCCCAGCATTTT. As protein: CASSSAGGNQPQHF. The variable domain in full, completed from reference TRBV7-8 and TRBJ1-5, reads GAGVSQSPRYKVAKRGQDVALRCDPISGHVSLFWYQQALGQGPEFLTYFQNEAQLDKSGLPSDRFFAERPEGSVSTLKIQRTQQEDSAVYLCASSSAGGNQPQHFGDGTRLSIL.

The chain uses TRBV10-3 and TRBJ2-1; maybe TRBD2 (5 bases). The germline CDR1 and CDR2 sequences are ENHRY and SYGVKD. The V end was cut by 7 bases, the J end by 6 bases, with 28 bases between. CDR3 length equals 18 residues. CDR3: CAITPSEGRLLGGNEQFF. CDR3 DNA sequence: TGTGCCATCACCCCTAGTGAGGGTCGGCTCCTAGGTGGCAATGAGCAGTTCTTC.

This clone was observed a few times. This sample also contains other DNA sequences that code for the same CDR3. V is TRBV7-9 and J is TRBJ2-3, with D hard to call. The V end was cut by 0 bases, the J end by 0 bases, with 7 bases between. This CDR3 region has 15 residues. Germline V gene sequence: CDR1 SEHNR, CDR2 FQNEAQ (reference sequence). This CDR3 reads CASSLAGISTDTQYF. CDR3 coding DNA: TGTGCCAGCAGCTTAGCGGGGATTAGCACAGATACGCAGTATTTT.

The chain is built from TRBV6-1 and TRBJ2-1; D possibly corresponds to TRBD2 (6 bases). The germline V and J ends were trimmed by 3 bases and 0 bases, with 12 bases remaining between them. The CDR3 covers 16 residues. The germline V gene encodes CDR1 MNHNS and CDR2 SASEGT. CDR3: CASSDLPTSSYNEQFF. For the CDR3, the DNA is TGTGCCAGCAGTGATTTGCCGACTAGCTCCTACAATGAGCAGTTCTTC.

V usage is TRBV7-9 and J usage is TRBJ2-3, with D unclear. The CDR3 extends over 16 amino acids. The ends were cut back, 0 bases at V and 0 bases at J, with 10 bases in the middle. Per the germline V gene, CDR1 is SEHNR and CDR2 is FQNEAQ (reference sequence). CDR3 loop: CASSLALAGSTDTQYF. The CDR3 DNA sequence: TGTGCCAGCAGCTTAGCGCTGGCAGGTAGCACAGATACGCAGTATTTT.

The rearrangement links TRBV6-1 to TRBJ2-1; either TRBD1 or TRBD2 may fit D (5 bases each). Trimming shortened V by 4 bases and J by 0 bases, and 10 bases separated the two germline ends. The CDR3 contains 15 residues. The germline V gene encodes CDR1 MNHNS and CDR2 SASEGT. CDR3 loop: CASSAGAPSYNEQFF. CDR3 nucleotides: TGTGCCAGCAGTGCCGGGGCCCCCTCCTACAATGAGCAGTTCTTC.

The V and J genes are TRBV19 and TRBJ2-3; D not resolved. Germline CDR1 is LNHDA and CDR2 is SQIVND (reference sequence). V lost 5 bases to trimming and J lost 2 bases, with 5 bases between them. The CDR3 sequence is 12 residues long. Here the CDR3 DNA reads TGTGCCAGTAGTCGGCACACAGATACGCAGTATTTT. This sequence encodes CASSRHTDTQYF.

The genes are TRBV6-5 and TRBJ2-7, with 10 bases aligning to TRBD2. CDR1 MNHEY and CDR2 SVGAGI come from the germline V gene. The length of the CDR3 is 14 residues. With 5 bases clipped from V and 4 bases from J, the junction kept 5 bases outside the gene matches. The DNA of the CDR3 is TGTGCCAGCAGTCCCAGGACTAGCGGTTACGAGCAGTACTTC. Its protein is CASSPRTSGYEQYF.

The gene calls are TRBV5-1 and TRBJ2-7; D is possibly TRBD1 or TRBD2 (5 bases each). Germline V gene lookup returns CDR1 SGHRS and CDR2 YFSETQ. The V gene lost 0 bases and the J gene lost 2 bases, with 9 bases spanning the gap. The CDR3 extends over 14 amino acids. DNA for the CDR3: TGCGCCAGCAGCTTGGTCGGGACCCCCTACGAGCAGTACTTC. Its protein is CASSLVGTPYEQYF.

This clone was counted between two and nine times. The V gene is TRBV30, the J gene TRBJ1-1; D is possibly TRBD1 (6 bases). V dropped 8 bases and J dropped 2 bases, with 24 bases sitting between them. Germline V CDR1 and CDR2: GTSNPN, SVGIG (reference sequence). The CDR3 has 16 residues. CDR3 coding DNA: TGTGCCAGTACTATCTTCCTCCGGGACACTAACACTGAAGCTTTCTTT. Amino acids: CASTIFLRDTNTEAFF.

The chain employs TRBV7-8 and TRBJ2-5; D is possibly TRBD1 (5 bases). Trimming cost V 8 bases and J 3 bases, with 16 bases left between them. The CDR3 has 14 amino acids. CDR1 is SGHVS and CDR2 is FQNEAQ in the germline V gene. CDR3 sequence reads: CASYRNRYEETQYF. The CDR3 DNA follows: TGTGCCAGCTACAGGAATAGGTATGAAGAGACCCAGTACTTC.

The sample holds one count of this clone. The chain joins TRBV28 to TRBJ1-2; the match to TRBD1 covers 7 bases. The CDR3 extends over 16 amino acids. Germline V gives CDR1 MDHEN, CDR2 SYDVKM. V trimming: 6 bases; J trimming: 0 bases; junction bases outside the gene matches: 10. Here the CDR3 DNA reads TGTGCCAGCAGCCTGACTCAGGGGGTCCCTAACTATGGCTACACCTTC. Translating it yields CASSLTQGVPNYGYTF.

The rearrangement joins TRBV4-2 to TRBJ2-2; possible D gene TRBD1, 6 bases. This CDR3 contains 17 residues. V was cut by 3 bases and J by 0 bases, with 14 bases left in between. Germline CDR1 is LGHNA and CDR2 is YNFKEQ. CDR3 amino acids: CASSQVYEGANTGELFF. The CDR3 DNA sequence: TGTGCCAGCAGCCAGGTCTATGAGGGGGCGAACACCGGGGAGCTGTTTTTT.

The table lists this clone with a count of one. CDR3: CASSPRPRGETQYF. As DNA, the CDR3 is TGTGCCAGCAGCCCAAGACCAAGGGGCGAGACCCAGTACTTC. This chain joins TRBV7-9 and TRBJ2-5, with a weak D call TRBD1 (5 bases). The CDR3 spans 14 residues. Trimming removed 5 bases from V and 5 bases from J, with 15 bases in between. Germline V lookup: CDR1 SEHNR, CDR2 FQNEAQ (reference sequence).

This clone occurred once. This chain links TRBV19 with TRBJ2-7, with D possibly being TRBD2 (5 bases). Germline-derived CDR1 and CDR2 are LNHDA and SQIVND (reference sequence). Trimming removed 4 bases at V and 4 bases at J, with 17 bases between. The CDR3 length is 15 residues. The chain's CDR3 is CASSTRQEDLYEQYF. The DNA of the CDR3 is TGTGCCAGTAGTACGAGGCAGGAGGATTTATACGAGCAGTACTTC.

V and J are TRBV2 and TRBJ2-3; D ambiguous. Germline CDR1 reads SNHLY; CDR2 reads FYNNEI. CDR3 length: 14 amino acids. The V end was cut by 4 bases, the J end by 0 bases, with 8 bases between. This chain's CDR3 is CASSGSSSTDTQYF. CDR3 coding DNA: TGTGCCAGCAGTGGCTCCAGTAGCACAGATACGCAGTATTTT.

The rearrangement joins TRBV25-1 to TRBJ1-2; D remains unclear. The CDR3 has 14 amino acids. V shed 1 base and J shed 4 bases, with 10 bases lying between them. Germline V gene lookup returns CDR1 MGHDK and CDR2 SYGVNS. The CDR3 sequence is CASSEWGSAYGYTF. CDR3 DNA sequence: TGTGCCAGCAGTGAATGGGGTAGCGCCTATGGCTACACCTTC.

This chain uses TRBV10-3 with TRBJ2-5; no clear D gene. V was shortened by 0 bases and J by 10 bases, with 12 bases between the two germline ends. Germline-derived CDR1 and CDR2 are ENHRY and SYGVKD. This CDR3 has 13 amino acids. Written as DNA, the CDR3 is TGTGCCATCAGTGAGTCTGGGGATGCGGACCAGTACTTC. It codes for CAISESGDADQYF.

J is TRBJ2-3 and V is TRBV5-4, with a weak D call TRBD2 (6 bases). Trimming took off 2 bases at V and 1 base at J, with 11 bases between the two ends. Germline CDR1 SGHNT, CDR2 YYREEE (reference sequence). This CDR3 has 15 amino acids. The CDR3 DNA reads as TGTGCCAGCAGCTTTGCGGGATGGGGCACAGATACGCAGTATTTT. Translated, it gives CASSFAGWGTDTQYF.

The CDR3 loop is CASGSGSNTEAFF. Here the CDR3 DNA reads TGTGCTAGTGGCTCAGGCTCCAACACTGAAGCTTTCTTT. The chain combines TRBV12-5 with TRBJ1-1; D is undetermined. Trimming pared 6 bases from V and 2 bases from J, leaving 10 bases between. Germline assignment: CDR1 LGHNT and CDR2 FRNRAP. CDR3 length: 13 residues.

The CDR3: CASSQEQGDFYGYTF. CDR3 sequence (DNA): TGTGCCAGCAGTCAGGAACAGGGAGACTTCTATGGCTACACCTTC. This rearrangement joins TRBV7-9 to TRBJ1-2; TRBD1 might be the D (6 bases). The germline CDR1 and CDR2 sequences are SEHNR and FQNEAQ (reference sequence). CDR3 length: 15 amino acids. V dropped 6 bases and J dropped 4 bases, with 18 bases sitting between them.

The chain recombines TRBV27 with TRBJ2-7; possibly TRBD2 for D (5 bases). CDR3 size: 16 residues. The V and J ends lost 3 bases and 3 bases respectively, with 18 bases between them. From germline, CDR1 is MNHEY and CDR2 SMNVEV (reference sequence). The CDR3 reads CASSFSFGQDFYEQYF. CDR3 nucleotides: TGTGCCAGCAGTTTTTCTTTCGGGCAGGACTTCTACGAGCAGTACTTC.

This chain connects TRBV4-3 to TRBJ1-2, with a possible D match to TRBD1 (5 bases). CDR3 length: 15 amino acids. The ends were cut back, 0 bases at V and 10 bases at J, with 18 bases in the middle. Germline CDR1 reads LGHNA; CDR2 reads YSLEER. In nucleotides, the CDR3 is TGCGCCAGCAGCCAAGACCAGCGGGGCGCAGCCTTCTACACCTTC. Its protein is CASSQDQRGAAFYTF.

V gene TRBV6-5 combines with J gene TRBJ2-5, with D possibly called TRBD1 or TRBD2 (5 bases each). With the DNA end fitting TRBJ2-7 better, the J assignment may be wrong. Germline CDR1 and CDR2: MNHEY and SVGAGI. This CDR3 has 15 residues. The CDR3 DNA is TGTGCCAGCAGACCCGGGACCCAAATGCTCTACGAGCAGTACTTC. Its translation: CASRPGTQMLYEQYF.

V is TRBV7-8 and J is TRBJ1-2; no clear D gene. The CDR3 has 11 residues. V was clipped by 8 bases and J by 4 bases, with 8 bases between them. The V gene's germline CDR1 is SGHVS and CDR2 FQNEAQ. CDR3 DNA: TGTGCCAGCTTCGGGATCTATGGCTACACCTTC. It translates to CASFGIYGYTF.